The present TCR beta chain was sequenced within a study of early T cells in non-severe SARS-CoV-2 infection. TCRdb re-analysed the 5' RACE reads in MiXCR, keeping a single row per CDR3 protein. The sample consists of approximately 110,000 distinct CDR3 sequences, 14% to 15% of them appearing once. This clonotype ranks as medium-sized. CDR1 is MGHDK and CDR2 is SYGVNS in the germline V gene. Between the trimmed V and J ends, which lost 4 bases and 8 bases, there was a span of 8 bases. The CDR3 length is 12 residues. Sequenced input: whole blood. The sequence derives from an adult who was a healthcare worker with PCR-confirmed SARS-CoV-2 infection or an uninfected control (not recorded which). This chain connects TRBV25-1 to TRBJ1-4, with D tentatively TRBD1 (6 bases). The CDR3 reads CASSVGAEKLFF. The CDR3 DNA sequence: TGTGCCAGCAGTGTGGGGGCCGAAAAACTGTTTTTT. Variable domain in full (rest from reference TRBV25-1 and TRBJ1-4): EADIYQTPRYLVIGTGKKITLECSQTMGHDKMYWYQQDPGMELHLIHYSYGVNSTEKGDLSSESTVSRIRTEHFPLTLESARPSHTSQYLCASSVGAEKLFFGSGTQLSVL.